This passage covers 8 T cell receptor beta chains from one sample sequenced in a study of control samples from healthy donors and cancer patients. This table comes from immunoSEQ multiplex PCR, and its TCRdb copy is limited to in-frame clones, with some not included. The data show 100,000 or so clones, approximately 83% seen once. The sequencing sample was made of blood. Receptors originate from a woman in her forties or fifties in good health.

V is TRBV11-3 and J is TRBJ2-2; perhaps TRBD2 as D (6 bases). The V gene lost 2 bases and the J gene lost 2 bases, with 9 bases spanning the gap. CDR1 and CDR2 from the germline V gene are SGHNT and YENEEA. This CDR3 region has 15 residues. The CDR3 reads CASSLSSGNTGELFF. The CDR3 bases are TGTGCCAGCAGCTTAAGTAGCGGAAACACCGGGGAGCTGTTTTTT.

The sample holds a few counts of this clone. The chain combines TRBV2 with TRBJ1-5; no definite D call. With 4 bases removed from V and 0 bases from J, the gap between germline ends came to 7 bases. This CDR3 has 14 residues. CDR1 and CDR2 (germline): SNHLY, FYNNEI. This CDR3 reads CASSVANSNQPQHF. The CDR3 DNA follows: TGTGCCAGCAGTGTCGCTAATAGCAATCAGCCCCAGCATTTT.

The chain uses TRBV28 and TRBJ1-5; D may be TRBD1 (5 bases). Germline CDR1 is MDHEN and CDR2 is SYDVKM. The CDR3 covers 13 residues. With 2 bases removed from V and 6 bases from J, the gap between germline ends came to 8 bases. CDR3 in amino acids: CASSLGGVQPQHF. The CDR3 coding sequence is TGTGCCAGCAGTTTAGGGGGGGTTCAGCCCCAGCATTTT.

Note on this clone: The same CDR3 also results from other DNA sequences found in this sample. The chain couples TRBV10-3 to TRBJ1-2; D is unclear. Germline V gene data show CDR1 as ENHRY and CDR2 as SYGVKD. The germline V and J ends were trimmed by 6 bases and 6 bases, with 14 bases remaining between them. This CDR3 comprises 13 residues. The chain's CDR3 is CAISGGPSDGYTF. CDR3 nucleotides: TGTGCCATCAGCGGTGGGCCTTCGGATGGCTACACCTTC.

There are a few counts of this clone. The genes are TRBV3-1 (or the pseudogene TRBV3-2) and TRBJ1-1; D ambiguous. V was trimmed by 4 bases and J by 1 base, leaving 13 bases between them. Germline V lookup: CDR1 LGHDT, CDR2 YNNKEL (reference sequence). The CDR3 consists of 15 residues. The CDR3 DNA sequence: TGTGCCAGCAGCCGAGTACGTTTAGGGAACACTGAAGCTTTCTTT. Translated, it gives CASSRVRLGNTEAFF.

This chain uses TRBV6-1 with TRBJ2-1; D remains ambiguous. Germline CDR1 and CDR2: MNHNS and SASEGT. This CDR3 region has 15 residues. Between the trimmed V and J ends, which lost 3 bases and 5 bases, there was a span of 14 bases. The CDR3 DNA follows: TGTGCCAGCAGTGAGTTACCCTCCCTAAACAATGAGCAGTTCTTC. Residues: CASSELPSLNNEQFF.

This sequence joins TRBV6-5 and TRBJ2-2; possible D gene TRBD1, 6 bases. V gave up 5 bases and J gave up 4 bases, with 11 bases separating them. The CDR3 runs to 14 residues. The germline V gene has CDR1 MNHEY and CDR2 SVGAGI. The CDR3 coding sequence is TGTGCCAGCAGTCGGACAGAGGGCACCGGGGAGCTGTTTTTT. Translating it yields CASSRTEGTGELFF.

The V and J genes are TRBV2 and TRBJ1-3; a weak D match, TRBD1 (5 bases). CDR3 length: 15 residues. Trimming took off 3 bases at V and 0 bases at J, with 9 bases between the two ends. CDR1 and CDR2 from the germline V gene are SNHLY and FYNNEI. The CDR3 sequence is CASSEGLSSGNTIYF. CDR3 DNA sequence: TGTGCCAGCAGTGAGGGGCTGAGCTCTGGAAACACCATATATTTT.